The present T cell receptor (beta chain) was sequenced within a study of T cell responses to AZD1222 COVID-19 vaccine. Both about-4-week and about-12-week second-dose recipients were combined. Study-wide findings and caveats: The donor group comprised mostly white British people and more females; the analysis possibly underestimated clonal diversity. With dominance at 160-218 and 743-854, vaccine-associated CD4 TCRs spanned spike.

Only in-frame clones appear in the TCRdb table, and some are missing; sequencing was by immunoSEQ multiplex PCR. The table has some 100,000 clones, approximately 89% seen once; the top ten hold about 4.6%. Germline CDR1 ENHRY, CDR2 SYGVKD. The trim removed 7 bases at V and 2 bases at J, leaving 4 bases unmatched. The CDR3 extends over 14 amino acids. Regarding this clone: Its specificity is not known.

The source of this sequence is an adult who received the AZD1222 COVID-19 vaccine. Sequenced material: peripheral blood, taken 28 days after the second AZD1222 dose. The chain is built from TRBV10-3 and TRBJ1-2; 10 positions agree with TRBD1. CDR3 amino acids: CAIKGQGGNYGYTF. In DNA, the CDR3 is TGTGCCATCAAAGGACAGGGGGGAAACTATGGCTACACCTTC.